This entry lists 30 T cell receptor beta chains sequenced from one sample in a study of identical twins. Each CDR3 protein is one row after TCRdb ran MiXCR on the 5' RACE reads. The top ten hold about 0.3% of the sample, which has around 1.7 million distinct CDR3 sequences, more than 30% seen once. Sequencing input: cord blood. The receptors were sampled from a newborn girl in good health.

The chain carries TRBV25-1 and TRBJ2-2, with TRBD2 identical over 11 bases. V was pared by 4 bases and J by 3 bases, with 4 bases of the junction left unmatched. Germline loops: CDR1 MGHDK, CDR2 SYGVNS. This CDR3 comprises 16 residues. The CDR3 protein is CASSVGTSGHTGELFF. CDR3 sequence (DNA): TGTGCCAGCAGTGTCGGGACTAGCGGCCACACCGGGGAGCTGTTTTTT. The complete variable domain, with remaining parts taken from reference TRBV25-1 and TRBJ2-2, reads EADIYQTPRYLVIGTGKKITLECSQTMGHDKMYWYQQDPGMELHLIHYSYGVNSTEKGDLSSESTVSRIRTEHFPLTLESARPSHTSQYLCASSVGTSGHTGELFFGEGSRLTVL.

This sequence joins TRBV20-1 and TRBJ2-7; 12 bases are shared with TRBD2. Germline CDR1 and CDR2: DFQATT and SNEGSKA (reference sequence). The CDR3 totals 15 residues. The V segment lost 6 bases and the J segment 3 bases; nucleotides outside the gene matches: 9. The CDR3 loop is CSALFLAGGDYEQYF. The CDR3 DNA follows: TGCAGTGCCCTCTTCCTAGCGGGGGGGGACTACGAGCAGTACTTC.

The J gene is TRBJ1-5, the V gene TRBV5-1, with 9 bases identical to TRBD1. The CDR3 runs to 15 residues. CDR1 is SGHRS and CDR2 is YFSETQ in the germline V gene. Trimming took 4 bases from V and 3 from J; bases not matched to a gene: 5. CDR3 DNA: TGCGCCAGCAGCGACGGACAGGGGTTCAATCAGCCCCAGCATTTT. Translation gives CASSDGQGFNQPQHF.

The chain couples TRBV6-1 to TRBJ2-7, with D perhaps TRBD2 (6 bases). V shed 8 bases and J shed 0 bases, with 11 bases lying between them. This CDR3 is 13 amino acids long. CDR1 is MNHNS and CDR2 is SASEGT in the germline V gene. The CDR3 region is CASAVAASYEQYF. CDR3 nucleotides: TGTGCCAGCGCAGTAGCGGCCTCCTACGAGCAGTACTTC.

The genes are TRBV7-2 and TRBJ2-7; a possible D gene is TRBD2 (6 bases). V gave up 6 bases and J gave up 4 bases, with 16 bases separating them. The CDR3 covers 14 residues. Germline CDR1 and CDR2: SGHTA and FQGNSA. CDR3 sequence: CASSFSGGEYEQYF. The CDR3 DNA reads TGTGCCAGCAGTTTTAGCGGTGGGGAGTACGAGCAGTACTTC.

This clonotype showed up many times. The V gene is TRBV3-1, the J gene TRBJ1-2; D remains unclear. Trimming took off 1 base at V and 5 bases at J, with 5 bases between the two ends. The CDR3 covers 12 residues. The germline V gene encodes CDR1 LGHDT and CDR2 YNNKEL (reference sequence). The CDR3 DNA follows: TGTGCCAGCAGCCAAGGGAAGTATGGCTACACCTTC. Its translation is CASSQGKYGYTF.

The sample holds a few counts of this clonotype. The chain links TRBV29-1 to TRBJ2-5; no firm D call. Germline V gives CDR1 SQVTM, CDR2 ANQGSEA. The V end lost 4 bases, the J end lost 5 bases, and 11 bases lay between the germline ends. The CDR3 is 12 amino acids. CDR3: CSVGNSGETQYF. The CDR3, as DNA: TGCAGCGTTGGTAACTCAGGCGAGACCCAGTACTTC.

This clonotype has only a few counts. The rearrangement joins TRBV3-1 to TRBJ1-2; D perhaps matches TRBD1 (5 bases). The CDR3 runs 17 residues. V gave up 4 bases and J gave up 2 bases, with 20 bases separating them. CDR1 is LGHDT and CDR2 is YNNKEL in the germline V gene (reference sequence). The CDR3 is CASSRVSGTPRNYGYTF. DNA for the CDR3: TGTGCCAGCAGCCGGGTTTCAGGGACCCCCCGAAACTATGGCTACACCTTC.

This clonotype was counted only a few times. The gene calls are TRBV12-3 or TRBV12-4 and TRBJ1-5; TRBD1 is a possible D gene (6 bases). The CDR3 is 15 amino acids. Trimming took off 5 bases at V and 4 bases at J, with 15 bases between the two ends. The chain's CDR3 is CASSPRGQPNQPQHF. The CDR3 coding sequence is TGTGCCAGCAGTCCCCGAGGACAGCCAAATCAGCCCCAGCATTTT.

This clonotype was detected a few times. The chain has TRBV7-2 and TRBJ1-6; maybe TRBD1 (5 bases). Per germline, CDR1 SGHTA and CDR2 FQGNSA. V lost 6 bases and J 6 bases, leaving 15 bases between the germline ends. This CDR3 has 15 amino acids. The CDR3 here is CASRNAGKCNSPLHF. The DNA of the CDR3 is TGTGCCAGCAGGAACGCAGGGAAATGTAATTCACCCCTCCACTTT.

This clonotype appeared many times. The gene calls are TRBV29-1 and TRBJ2-7; 7 nucleotides align to TRBD2. Unmatched junction bases numbered 2, after V lost 6 bases and J lost 0 bases. This CDR3 comprises 12 residues. Germline CDR1 is SQVTM and CDR2 is ANQGSEA. The CDR3 spells CSVTSVSYEQYF. DNA for the CDR3: TGCAGCGTCACTAGCGTCTCCTACGAGCAGTACTTC.

The chain is built from TRBV28 and TRBJ2-2; no reliable D call. Germline V gene sequence: CDR1 MDHEN, CDR2 SYDVKM. The CDR3 contains 12 residues. The V end lost 10 bases, the J end lost 4 bases, and 10 bases lay between the germline ends. In nucleotides, the CDR3 is TGTGCCATCCAAGATTTCACCGGGGAGCTGTTTTTT. It specifies CAIQDFTGELFF.

This chain joins TRBV24-1 and TRBJ1-5; no definite D call. The V gene lost 4 bases and the J gene lost 0 bases, with 6 bases spanning the gap. The germline CDR1 and CDR2 sequences are KGHDR and SFDVKD. The CDR3 extends over 14 amino acids. CDR3 DNA sequence: TGTGCCACCAGTGAAACGGCTAGCAATCAGCCCCAGCATTTT. Its translation is CATSETASNQPQHF.

This clonotype was seen only a few times. The chain recombines TRBV6-6 with TRBJ2-4; 7 positions agree with TRBD2. The CDR3 has 15 residues. With V trimmed by 7 bases and J by 2 bases, 8 bases remained unmatched. Germline V gene lookup returns CDR1 MNHNY and CDR2 SVGAGI (reference sequence). CDR3 amino acids: CASNHWGGPKNIQYF. The CDR3 DNA follows: TGTGCCAGCAATCACTGGGGGGGACCCAAAAACATTCAGTACTTC.

There are a few counts of this clonotype. The chain is built from TRBV27 and TRBJ2-1; 10 nucleotides align to TRBD2. From germline, CDR1 is MNHEY and CDR2 SMNVEV (reference sequence). Trimming at V came to 7 bases and at J to 10 bases, leaving 10 bases not matched to a gene. The CDR3 length is 14 residues. CDR3 DNA: TGTGCCAGCACTAGCGGGAGAACAGTTGGGGAGCAGTTCTTC. The encoded protein is CASTSGRTVGEQFF.

The chain has TRBV4-1 and TRBJ2-5; 9 nucleotides agree with TRBD2. V lost 1 base and J lost 5; bases outside the gene matches: 5. The CDR3 is 15 amino acids. The germline gives CDR1 MGHRA, CDR2 YSYEKL. CDR3 bases: TGCGCCAGCAGCCAAGCGGGACTAGCCTGGGAGACCCAGTACTTC. Protein sequence: CASSQAGLAWETQYF.

This clonotype appeared many times. DNA of the CDR3: TGTGCCAGCAGCCACACGGACCACTACGAGCAGTACTTC. Its translation is CASSHTDHYEQYF. The chain joins TRBV3-1 to TRBJ2-7, with D unresolved. Germline V gene lookup returns CDR1 LGHDT and CDR2 YNNKEL (reference sequence). CDR3 length: 13 residues. Deletions cut 3 bases from V and 3 bases from J, with 9 bases between.

This rearrangement joins TRBV5-4 to TRBJ2-3; TRBD2 aligns across 14 bases. Unmatched junction bases numbered 7, after V lost 3 bases and J lost 4 bases. The V gene's germline CDR1 is SGHNT and CDR2 YYREEE (reference sequence). CDR3 length: 17 residues. The CDR3 sequence: CASSWTGLAGAPDTQYF. In DNA form, the CDR3 reads TGTGCCAGCAGCTGGACGGGACTAGCGGGGGCCCCAGATACGCAGTATTTT.

This clonotype was counted between two and nine times. The V and J genes are TRBV20-1 and TRBJ2-5; 13 bases map to TRBD2. CDR3 length: 15 amino acids. Germline V gene lookup returns CDR1 DFQATT and CDR2 SNEGSKA (reference sequence). Losses at the gene ends were 6 bases for V and 3 bases for J; bases not matched to a gene: 7. The CDR3 is CSAPTSGRSKETQYF. CDR3 nucleotide sequence: TGCAGTGCCCCGACTAGCGGGAGGTCGAAAGAGACCCAGTACTTC.

The V gene is TRBV7-9, the J gene TRBJ1-5; 7 bases are shared with TRBD1. Trimming at V came to 5 bases and at J to 6 bases, leaving 7 bases not matched to a gene. This CDR3 region has 14 residues. Germline loops: CDR1 SEHNR, CDR2 FQNEAQ (reference sequence). CDR3 sequence: CASSKTGLPQPQHF. The CDR3 DNA reads TGTGCCAGCAGCAAGACAGGGCTTCCTCAGCCCCAGCATTTT.

This sequence joins TRBV11-2 and TRBJ1-1; D gene unclear. The germline V and J ends were trimmed by 5 bases and 5 bases, with 18 bases remaining between them. This CDR3 is built from 15 residues. Germline CDR1 SGHAT, CDR2 FQNNGV. The CDR3 region is CASSVRELPGTEAFF. The CDR3 DNA follows: TGTGCCAGCAGCGTCCGGGAACTCCCGGGGACTGAAGCTTTCTTT. Complete variable domain (other parts from reference TRBV11-2 and TRBJ1-1): EAGVAQSPRYKIIEKRQSVAFWCNPISGHATLYWYQQILGQGPKLLIQFQNNGVVDDSQLPKDRFSAERLKGVDSTLKIQPAKLEDSAVYLCASSVRELPGTEAFFGQGTRLTVV.

This clonotype was observed a few times. The J gene is TRBJ2-7, the V gene TRBV4-2; 7 nucleotides agree with TRBD1. CDR1 and CDR2 from the germline V gene are LGHNA and YNFKEQ. The CDR3 sequence is 20 residues long. Losses at the gene ends were 2 bases for V and 0 bases for J; bases not matched to a gene: 19. In DNA form, the CDR3 reads TGTGCCAGCAGCCAATATAGTGTGTCACAGGGGATCGGTGGCTCCTACGAGCAGTACTTC. Its protein product is CASSQYSVSQGIGGSYEQYF.

A note on this clonotype: One junction end disagrees with the germline gene, perhaps due to a read error. The chain employs TRBV20-1 and TRBJ2-3; TRBD2 agrees at 13 bases. The CDR3 totals 14 residues. CDR1 is DFQATT, CDR2 SNEGSKA, per germline (reference sequence). The CDR3 sequence: CSACGLAGVDTQSF. The CDR3 nucleotides read TGCAGTGCTTGTGGACTAGCGGGAGTGGATACGCAGTCTTTT.

This rearrangement joins TRBV20-1 to TRBJ2-7, with no clear D. CDR1 and CDR2 (germline): DFQATT, SNEGSKA (reference sequence). Trimming pared 2 bases from V and 3 bases from J, leaving 14 bases between. The CDR3 spans 14 residues. The CDR3: CSARLVMGIYEQYF. CDR3 nucleotides: TGCAGTGCTAGACTGGTTATGGGCATCTACGAGCAGTACTTC.

This clonotype was seen at least ten times. The chain links TRBV20-1 to TRBJ2-6, with 7 bases fitting TRBD2. Germline V gene lookup returns CDR1 DFQATT and CDR2 SNEGSKA (reference sequence). V was clipped by 3 bases and J by 1 base; unmatched bases: 6. The CDR3 is made up of 16 amino acids. CDR3 amino acids: CSASRAGSSGANVLTF. The CDR3 region has the DNA TGCAGTGCTAGTCGAGCGGGATCTTCTGGGGCCAACGTCCTGACTTTC.

This clonotype was observed a few times. The chain is built from TRBV20-1 and TRBJ1-1; D remains ambiguous. With 3 bases removed from V and 1 base from J, the gap between germline ends came to 6 bases. The CDR3 has 12 amino acids. Germline V gene lookup returns CDR1 DFQATT and CDR2 SNEGSKA (reference sequence). The CDR3 here is CSASKANTEAFF. Here the CDR3 DNA reads TGCAGTGCTAGTAAGGCGAACACTGAAGCTTTCTTT.

The table lists this clonotype with a few counts. CDR3 amino acids: CASSLNPGIQETQYF. The CDR3 region has the DNA TGTGCCAGCAGCTTAAATCCGGGGATACAAGAGACCCAGTACTTC. V is TRBV7-2 and J is TRBJ2-5, with D possibly being TRBD2 (5 bases). CDR1 is SGHTA, CDR2 FQGNSA, per germline. This CDR3 spans 15 amino acids. V was trimmed by 2 bases and J by 2 bases, leaving 12 bases between them.

CDR3 sequence reads: CASSPGQVDEKLFF. For the CDR3, the DNA is TGCGCCAGCAGCCCCGGCCAGGTGGATGAAAAACTGTTTTTT. The genes are TRBV5-1 and TRBJ1-4; the D is unclear. The CDR3 extends over 14 amino acids. From germline, CDR1 is SGHRS and CDR2 YFSETQ. Trimming removed 4 bases from V and 6 bases from J, with 13 bases in between.

This chain joins TRBV27 and TRBJ2-4; D call uncertain. With the DNA end fitting TRBJ2-7 better, the J assignment may be wrong. The CDR3 has 14 amino acids. Germline CDR1 and CDR2: MNHEY and SMNVEV (reference sequence). The CDR3 is CASSRLLVGYEQYF. The CDR3 DNA follows: TGTGCCAGCAGTCGCCTTTTAGTCGGGTACGAGCAGTACTTC.

This chain uses TRBV12-3 or TRBV12-4 with TRBJ2-1; TRBD2 agrees at 8 bases. The V segment lost 3 bases and the J segment 4 bases; nucleotides outside the gene matches: 5. The CDR3 spans 15 residues. As DNA, the CDR3 is TGTGCCAGCAGTTTGCCGGGACTAGTGTACAATGAGCAGTTCTTC. Translated, it gives CASSLPGLVYNEQFF.